This T cell receptor beta chain was sequenced in a study of blood T cell repertoires in COVID-19. Generated by immunoSEQ multiplex PCR, the TCRdb table keeps only in-frame clones and is missing some. The sample records 180,000 or so clones, 84% being singletons. The CDR3 is 15 amino acids. V lost 4 bases to trimming and J lost 1 base; unmatched junction nucleotides: 2. Germline-derived CDR1 and CDR2 are MNHEY and SVGAGI. The sequencing sample was made of peripheral blood. The TCR originated in a man in his forties or fifties who had recovered from COVID-19. The chain links TRBV6-5 to TRBJ2-3; 10 bases line up with TRBD1. Here the CDR3 DNA reads TGTGCCAGCAGTTCGACAGGGGGCCGCACAGATACGCAGTATTTT. Its translation: CASSSTGGRTDTQYF.